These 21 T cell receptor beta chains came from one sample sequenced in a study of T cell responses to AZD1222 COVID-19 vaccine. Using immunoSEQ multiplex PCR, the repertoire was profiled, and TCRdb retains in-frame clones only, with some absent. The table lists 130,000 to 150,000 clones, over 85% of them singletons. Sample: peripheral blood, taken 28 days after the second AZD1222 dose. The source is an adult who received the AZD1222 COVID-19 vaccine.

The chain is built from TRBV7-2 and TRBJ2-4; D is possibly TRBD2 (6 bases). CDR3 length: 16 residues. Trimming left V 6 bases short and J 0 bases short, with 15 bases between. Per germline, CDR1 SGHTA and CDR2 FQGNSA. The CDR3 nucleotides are TGTGCCAGCAGTCCTCGGGGGAACCTAGCCAAAAACATTCAGTACTTC. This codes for CASSPRGNLAKNIQYF.

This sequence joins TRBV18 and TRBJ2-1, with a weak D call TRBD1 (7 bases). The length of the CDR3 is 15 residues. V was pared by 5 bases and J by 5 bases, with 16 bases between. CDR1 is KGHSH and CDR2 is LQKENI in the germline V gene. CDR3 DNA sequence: TGTGCCAGCTCAATGACAGGGAGGTTCGACAATGAGCAGTTCTTC. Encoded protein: CASSMTGRFDNEQFF.

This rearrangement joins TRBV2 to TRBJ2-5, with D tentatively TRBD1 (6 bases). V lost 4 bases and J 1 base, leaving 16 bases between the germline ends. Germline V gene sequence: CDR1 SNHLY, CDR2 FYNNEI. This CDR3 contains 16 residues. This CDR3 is CASSGTDHILQETQYF. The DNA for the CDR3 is TGTGCCAGCAGTGGGACAGATCACATCCTCCAAGAGACCCAGTACTTC.

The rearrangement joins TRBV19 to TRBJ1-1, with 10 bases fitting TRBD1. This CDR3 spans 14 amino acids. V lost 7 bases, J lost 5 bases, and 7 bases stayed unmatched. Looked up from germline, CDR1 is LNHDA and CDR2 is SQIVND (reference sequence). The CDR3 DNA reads TGTGCCAGTACCGCGACAGGGGGCTGGACTGAAGCTTTCTTT. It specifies CASTATGGWTEAFF.

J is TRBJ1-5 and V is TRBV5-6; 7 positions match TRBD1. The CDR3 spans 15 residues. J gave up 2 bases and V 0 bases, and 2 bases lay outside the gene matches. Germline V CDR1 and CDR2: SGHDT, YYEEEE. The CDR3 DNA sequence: TGTGCCAGCAGCTTGGCCGACAGGGGCAATCAGCCCCAGCATTTT. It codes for CASSLADRGNQPQHF.

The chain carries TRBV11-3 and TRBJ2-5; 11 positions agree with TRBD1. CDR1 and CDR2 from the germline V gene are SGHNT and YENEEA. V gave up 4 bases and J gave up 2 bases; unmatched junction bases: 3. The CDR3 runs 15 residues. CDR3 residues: CASSSGQGVQETQYF. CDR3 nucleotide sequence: TGTGCCAGCAGCTCGGGACAGGGGGTTCAAGAGACCCAGTACTTC. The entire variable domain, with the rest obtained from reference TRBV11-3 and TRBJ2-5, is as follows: EAGVVQSPRYKIIEKKQPVAFWCNPISGHNTLYWYLQNLGQGPELLIRYENEEAVDDSQLPKDRFSAERLKGVDSTLKIQPAELGDSAVYLCASSSGQGVQETQYFGPGTRLLVL.

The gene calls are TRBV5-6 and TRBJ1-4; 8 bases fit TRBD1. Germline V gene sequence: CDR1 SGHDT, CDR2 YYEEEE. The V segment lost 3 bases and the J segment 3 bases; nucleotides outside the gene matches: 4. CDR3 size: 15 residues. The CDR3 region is CASSSRGLANEKLFF. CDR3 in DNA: TGTGCCAGCAGCTCCAGGGGGCTCGCTAATGAAAAACTGTTTTTT.

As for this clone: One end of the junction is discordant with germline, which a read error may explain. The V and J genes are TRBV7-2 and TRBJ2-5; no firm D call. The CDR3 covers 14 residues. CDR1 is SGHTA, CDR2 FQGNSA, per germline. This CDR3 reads CASSLAWAGEAQYF. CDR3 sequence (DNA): TGTGCCAGCAGCTTAGCTTGGGCAGGAGAGGCCCAGTACTTC.

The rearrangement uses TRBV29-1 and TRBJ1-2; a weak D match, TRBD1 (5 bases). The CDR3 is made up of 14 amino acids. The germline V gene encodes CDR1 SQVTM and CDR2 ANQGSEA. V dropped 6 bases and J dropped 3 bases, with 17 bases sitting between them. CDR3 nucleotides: TGCAGCGTAAGGCGGAACATGGGGGACTATGGCTACACCTTC. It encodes CSVRRNMGDYGYTF.

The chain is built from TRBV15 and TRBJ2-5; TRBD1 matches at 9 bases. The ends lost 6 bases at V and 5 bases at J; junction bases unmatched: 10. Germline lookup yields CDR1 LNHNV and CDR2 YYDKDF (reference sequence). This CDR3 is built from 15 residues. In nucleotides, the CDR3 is TGTGCCACCAGTAGACCGGGACAGGGACTCGAGACCCAGTACTTC. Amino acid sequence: CATSRPGQGLETQYF.

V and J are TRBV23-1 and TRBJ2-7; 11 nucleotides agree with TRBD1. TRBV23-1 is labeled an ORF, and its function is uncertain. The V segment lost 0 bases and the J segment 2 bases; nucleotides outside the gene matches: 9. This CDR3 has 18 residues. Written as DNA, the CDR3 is TGCGCCAGCAGTCAATCGGAGGAGGGGGGACAGGGGGCCTACGAGCAGTACTTC. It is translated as CASSQSEEGGQGAYEQYF.

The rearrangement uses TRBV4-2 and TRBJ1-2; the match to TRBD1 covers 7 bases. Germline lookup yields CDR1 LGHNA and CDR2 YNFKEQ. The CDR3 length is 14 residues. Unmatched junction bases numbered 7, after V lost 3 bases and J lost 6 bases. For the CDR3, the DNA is TGTGCCAGCAGCCAGTCCGGGACAGCTAATGGCTACACCTTC. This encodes CASSQSGTANGYTF.

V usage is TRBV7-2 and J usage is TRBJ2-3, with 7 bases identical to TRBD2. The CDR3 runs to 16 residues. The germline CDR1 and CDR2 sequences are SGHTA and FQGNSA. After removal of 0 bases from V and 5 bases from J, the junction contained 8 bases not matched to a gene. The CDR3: CASSLAGGPRGDTQYF. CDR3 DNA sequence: TGTGCCAGCAGCTTAGCGGGAGGGCCACGGGGAGATACGCAGTATTTT. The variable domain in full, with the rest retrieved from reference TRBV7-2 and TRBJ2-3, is GAGVSQSPSNKVTEKGKDVELRCDPISGHTALYWYRQSLGQGLEFLIYFQGNSAPDKSGLPSDRFSAERTGGSVSTLTIQRTQQEDSAVYLCASSLAGGPRGDTQYFGPGTRLTVL.

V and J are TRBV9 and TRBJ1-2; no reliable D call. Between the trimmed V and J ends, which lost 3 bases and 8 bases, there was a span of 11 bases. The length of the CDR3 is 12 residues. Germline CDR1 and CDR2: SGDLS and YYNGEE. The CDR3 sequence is CASSGTREGYTF. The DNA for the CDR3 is TGTGCCAGCAGCGGAACGAGGGAGGGCTACACCTTC.

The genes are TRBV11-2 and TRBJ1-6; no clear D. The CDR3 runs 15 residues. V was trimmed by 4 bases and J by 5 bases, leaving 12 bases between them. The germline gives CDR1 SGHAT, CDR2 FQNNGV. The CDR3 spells CASSSSGDDNSPLHF. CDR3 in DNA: TGTGCCAGCAGCTCCTCGGGAGACGATAATTCACCCCTCCACTTT.

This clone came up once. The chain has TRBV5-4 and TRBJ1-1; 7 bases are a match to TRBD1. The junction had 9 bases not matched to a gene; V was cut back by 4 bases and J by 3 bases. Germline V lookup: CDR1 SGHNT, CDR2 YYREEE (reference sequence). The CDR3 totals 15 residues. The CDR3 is CASSEYRGADTEAFF. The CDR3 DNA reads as TGTGCCAGCAGCGAATACAGGGGAGCGGACACTGAAGCTTTCTTT.

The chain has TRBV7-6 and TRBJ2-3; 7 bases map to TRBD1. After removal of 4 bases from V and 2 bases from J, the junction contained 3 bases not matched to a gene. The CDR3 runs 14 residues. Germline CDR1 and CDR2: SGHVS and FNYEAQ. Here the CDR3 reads CASSSGTVTDTQYF. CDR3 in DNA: TGTGCCAGCAGCTCTGGGACAGTCACAGATACGCAGTATTTT.

The CDR3 DNA sequence: TGTGCCAGCAGTGACGACAGGGTGGGTGAGCAGTACTTC. The encoded protein is CASSDDRVGEQYF. The gene calls are TRBV6-1 and TRBJ2-7, with 7 bases that match TRBD1. CDR1 and CDR2 (germline): MNHNS, SASEGT. This CDR3 is 13 amino acids long. V gave up 3 bases and J gave up 7 bases; unmatched junction bases: 6.

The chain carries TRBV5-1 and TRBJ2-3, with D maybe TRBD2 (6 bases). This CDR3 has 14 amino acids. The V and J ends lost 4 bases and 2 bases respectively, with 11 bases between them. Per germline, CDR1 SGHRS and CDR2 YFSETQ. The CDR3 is CASSRGAVTDTQYF. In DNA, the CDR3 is TGCGCCAGCAGCCGCGGGGCAGTCACAGATACGCAGTATTTT.

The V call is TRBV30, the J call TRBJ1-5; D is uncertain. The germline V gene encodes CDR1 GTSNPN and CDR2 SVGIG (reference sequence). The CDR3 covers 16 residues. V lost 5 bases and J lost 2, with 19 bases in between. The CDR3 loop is CAWARSGSLGNQPQHF. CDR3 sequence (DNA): TGTGCCTGGGCCCGATCGGGATCACTGGGCAATCAGCCCCAGCATTTT. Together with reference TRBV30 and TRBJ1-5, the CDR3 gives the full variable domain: SQTIHQWPATLVQPVGSPLSLECTVEGTSNPNLYWYRQAAGRGLQLLFYSVGIGQISSEVPQNLSASRPQDRQFILSSKKLLLSDSGFYLCAWARSGSLGNQPQHFGDGTRLSIL.

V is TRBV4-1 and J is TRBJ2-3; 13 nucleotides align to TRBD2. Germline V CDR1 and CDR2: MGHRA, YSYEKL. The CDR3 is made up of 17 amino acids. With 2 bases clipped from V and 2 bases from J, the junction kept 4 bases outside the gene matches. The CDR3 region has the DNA TGCGCCAGCAGCCAAACCGGACTAGCGGGAGTCACAGATACGCAGTATTTT. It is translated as CASSQTGLAGVTDTQYF.